The 3 T cell receptor beta chains in this list originate from one sample, sequenced in a study of blood T cell repertoires in COVID-19. Sequencing used immunoSEQ multiplex PCR; TCRdb keeps in-frame clones, though not all of them. The table lists 65,000 to 95,000 clones, approximately 80% of them singletons, with around 24% in the top ten. The sequencing sample was made of peripheral blood. Source of these receptors: a woman in her fifties or sixties with acute or convalescent COVID-19.

The genes are TRBV5-1 and TRBJ2-2, with a possible D match to TRBD1 (5 bases). The CDR3 covers 16 residues. Trimming cost V 4 bases and J 3 bases, with 16 bases left between them. CDR1 is SGHRS and CDR2 is YFSETQ in the germline V gene. In nucleotides, the CDR3 is TGCGCCAGCAGCGCCTTAATAGTGGGGCACACCGGGGAGCTGTTTTTT. It codes for CASSALIVGHTGELFF. The whole variable domain, remainder taken from reference TRBV5-1 and TRBJ2-2, is KAGVTQTPRYLIKTRGQQVTLSCSPISGHRSVSWYQQTPGQGLQFLFEYFSETQRNKGNFPGRFSGRQFSNSRSEMNVSTLELGDSALYLCASSALIVGHTGELFFGEGSRLTVL.

The J gene is TRBJ2-1, the V gene TRBV2; TRBD2 agrees at 8 bases. The CDR3 runs 14 residues. The V segment lost 5 bases and the J segment 2 bases; nucleotides outside the gene matches: 2. CDR1 and CDR2 (germline): SNHLY, FYNNEI. The CDR3 DNA follows: TGTGCCAGCAGTCTGCGGGGGGCCTACAATGAGCAGTTCTTC. Protein sequence: CASSLRGAYNEQFF.

The chain couples TRBV15 to TRBJ2-1, with TRBD2 matching 7 bases. Per the germline V gene, CDR1 is LNHNV and CDR2 is YYDKDF (reference sequence). The CDR3 has 14 residues. V shed 5 bases, J shed 4 bases, and the junction held 5 bases outside the gene matches. The CDR3 here is CATSQGTIYNEQFF. The CDR3 DNA reads TGTGCCACCAGCCAAGGGACTATTTACAATGAGCAGTTCTTC.